This T cell receptor beta chain came from a study of T cell responses to AZD1222 COVID-19 vaccine. Notes on the study in general: With dominance at 160-218 and 743-854, vaccine-associated CD4 TCRs spanned spike.

There are 12 residues in the CDR3. Looked up from germline, CDR1 is SGDLS and CDR2 is YYNGEE. V shed 3 bases and J shed 13 bases, with 14 bases lying between them. On this clone itself: Antigen: not known.

Only in-frame clones appear in the TCRdb table, and some are missing; sequencing was by immunoSEQ multiplex PCR. The sample lists fewer than 200,000 clones; about 88% were seen once. The TCR was taken from an adult who received the AZD1222 COVID-19 vaccine. The sample consisted of peripheral blood, taken 28 days after the second AZD1222 dose. This chain links TRBV9 with TRBJ2-1, with D uncertain. CDR3 amino acids: CASSGLYRNQFF. In DNA, the CDR3 is TGTGCCAGCAGCGGGCTCTATAGAAATCAGTTCTTC.